This T cell receptor (beta chain) derives from a study of blood T cell repertoires in COVID-19. The repertoire was sequenced with immunoSEQ multiplex PCR; TCRdb's copy has only in-frame clones and lacks some. The repertoire holds 65,000 to 70,000 clones, 82% seen once, with about 15% in the top ten. The receptor's source is a man older than 75 with active COVID-19. The sample was peripheral blood.

The CDR3 is CASSPPRQGSTEAFF. The CDR3 DNA is TGCGCCAGCAGCCCTCCCAGACAGGGGAGCACTGAAGCTTTCTTT. V and J are TRBV4-1 and TRBJ1-1, with TRBD1 matching 8 bases. The V segment lost 4 bases and the J segment 4 bases; nucleotides outside the gene matches: 8. Germline loops: CDR1 MGHRA, CDR2 YSYEKL. The CDR3 consists of 15 residues.